This T cell receptor (beta chain) was profiled in a study of monozygotic twins with inflammatory bowel disease (dated by TCRdb to about 2019). Regarding the research as a whole: The full study comprised 30 or so monozygotic twin pairs: nine German pairs (four IBD-concordant, five IBD-discordant) and 19 IBD-discordant Danish pairs. Each individual had, on average, about 151 000 unique TCRalpha sequences and 181 000 unique TCRbeta sequences available for analysis. Within discordant pairs, disease-associated traits were sought mainly by comparing IBD patients with their genetically identical healthy co-twins.

CDR1 and CDR2 are read off the germline V gene as SGHTA and FQGNSA. Measured from the cysteine to the phenylalanine, the CDR3 is 16 residues long. DNA is not recorded here. Summary of the overall study and its limitations: No difference in repertoire similarity was observed between concordant and discordant twins, possibly owing to limited statistical power. Measured by the inverse Simpson index, TCRbeta repertoire diversity was lower in IBD patients than in their healthy co-twins. No single strong signal or clonotype linked to IBD turned up in the results, so the idea that one exists was not supported. Background noise and inter-individual variability may have been introduced into the repertoires by the differing immunosuppressive treatments among patients. Different T cell subtypes could not be distinguished in the analysis. IBD patients shared fewer clonotypes with other individuals than healthy twins did, most markedly in patients showing signs of disease activity.

In the case of this clonotype: The clone's antigen remains unknown.

From each donor, an approximately 2.3 ml peripheral blood sample was collected into PAXgene tubes and kept at -80 degrees C. Total RNA was isolated from whole blood with the PAXgene blood miRNA kit on an automated QIAcube, without T cell sorting. Peripheral blood from monozygotic twin pairs concordant or discordant for inflammatory bowel disease was subjected to deep TCRalpha and TCRbeta repertoire profiling with unique molecular barcoding. For every twin pair, smoking habits were documented, and each individual was categorised as a current, former or never smoker. The library was produced with 5' RACE. Each TCR library was prepared from about 3.5 ug of total RNA. For each sample, cDNA synthesis was carried out in eight separate reactions using SMARTScribe reverse transcriptase. During cDNA synthesis, template switching introduced unique molecular identifiers that contained a 6-nucleotide sample barcode. TCRalpha and TCRbeta cDNA was amplified in two nested PCRs of 16 and 9 cycles, and bead purification was carried out after each PCR. Before amplification, cDNA was treated with uracil DNA-glycosylase and purified using the QIAquick PCR purification kit. The second PCR added Illumina TruSeq-compatible adapters along with sample-specific barcodes. TapeStation and Qubit were used to check library quality and concentration, and approximately 5 ng of each library went into the pool. Pooled libraries were sequenced on an Illumina HiSeq2500 single-index Rapid Run with 2 x 100 bp reads and custom sequencing primers. In the authors' own workflow: MiGEC version 1.2.6 was used for UMI-based consensus assembly to correct PCR and sequencing errors. MiXCR version 2.1.1 was used for V(D)J alignment, clonotype assembly and CDR3 extraction. Gene usage, clonotype sharing and MAIT/NKT TCR abundance were normalised by analysing the top 1000, 10 000 and 20 000 clonotypes per sample. After downsampling to 27 000 UMIs, diversity was calculated as the inverse Simpson index using the vegan R package. Paired Mann-Whitney U tests on discordant twin pairs were used, with Benjamini-Hochberg multiple-testing correction. The reads were reprocessed in TCRdb, with one entry per CDR3 protein sequence and no accompanying DNA. The V and J calls were not made by the authors but by TCRdb's processing. In this sample's table one finds around 150,000 distinct CDR3 sequences. Of the sample, 2% to 2.5% falls within the top ten clones.

Material for sequencing was blood. This sequence was found in a human donor with ulcerative colitis or Crohn's disease, or a healthy co-twin of an affected twin (not recorded which). The chain uses TRBV7-2 and TRBJ2-7; TCRdb proposes TRBD1, but this gene call is untestable without DNA. Here the CDR3 is given as CASSPASGQGTYEQYF.